This entry concerns a single TCR beta chain. TCRdb's table, derived via immunoSEQ multiplex PCR, lists solely in-frame clones and lacks some. The table has approximately 440,000 clones, more than 70% seen once; the top ten hold 10% to 15%. Enrolled during active infection, Seattle patients were then followed longitudinally. Losses at the gene ends were 8 bases for V and 3 bases for J; bases not matched to a gene: 2. The CDR3 loop spans 13 amino acids. The data are from a study of blood T cell repertoires in COVID-19. Study-level information: Whether acute or convalescent, the COVID-19 samples came from the United States, Italy and Spain. PBMCs, B-cell-depleted T cells, or T cells were the source of the cDNA or gDNA that made up the material.

V gene TRBV12-3 or TRBV12-4 combines with J gene TRBJ2-2; 8 bases are shared with TRBD2. Sequencing was done on a sample of peripheral blood. This TCR was sampled from a woman between 45 and 60 years old with COVID-19, enrolled during active disease. The CDR3: CASRGGHTGELFF. The CDR3 DNA follows: TGTGCCAGCCGGGGGGGCCACACCGGGGAGCTGTTTTTT.